What follows are 27 T cell receptor beta chains derived from one specimen sequenced in a study of T cell repertoires in cytomegalovirus infection. MiXCR, run by TCRdb on the reads, gives a single entry per CDR3 protein. The sample carries fewer than 300,000 distinct CDR3 sequences, about 25% recorded once. The sequencing sample was made of PBMCs. Source of these receptors: a human donor in good health (CMV status not recorded). Some clones in this sample may be carry-over from other donors' samples.

The V gene is TRBV14, the J gene TRBJ2-5; perhaps TRBD2 as D (5 bases). Germline V gives CDR1 SGHDN, CDR2 FVKESK. The CDR3 has 15 amino acids. V was trimmed by 3 bases and J by 5 bases, leaving 16 bases between them. The CDR3 is CASSQGWTRGETQYF. DNA of the CDR3: TGTGCCAGCAGCCAGGGGTGGACCCGAGGGGAGACCCAGTACTTC.

The chain carries TRBV15 and TRBJ2-7; D perhaps matches TRBD1 (5 bases). Trimming pared 5 bases from V and 7 bases from J, leaving 12 bases between. The CDR3 loop spans 12 amino acids. Germline lookup yields CDR1 LNHNV and CDR2 YYDKDF (reference sequence). The CDR3 DNA reads as TGTGCCACCAGCTCACGCAGGGAAGAGCAGTACTTC. Its translation: CATSSRREEQYF.

This CDR3 is CASSPVSVLEQNEKLFF. The CDR3 DNA is TGTGCCAGCAGCCCGGTTTCGGTCCTAGAACAGAATGAAAAACTGTTTTTT. V and J are TRBV12-3 or TRBV12-4 and TRBJ1-4; no clear D. The ends were cut back, 6 bases at V and 5 bases at J, with 22 bases in the middle. The CDR3 is 17 residues long.

The J gene is TRBJ2-7, the V gene TRBV7-6, with 10 nucleotides matching TRBD2. Germline V gene sequence: CDR1 SGHVS, CDR2 FNYEAQ. The CDR3 consists of 15 residues. V trimming: 3 bases; J trimming: 0 bases; junction bases outside the gene matches: 2. This chain's CDR3 is CASSLASGSSYEQYF. CDR3 DNA: TGTGCCAGCAGCTTGGCTAGCGGGAGCTCCTACGAGCAGTACTTC.

The genes are TRBV2 and TRBJ1-1; D gene ambiguous. Germline V gene sequence: CDR1 SNHLY, CDR2 FYNNEI. This CDR3 is 13 amino acids long. V lost 3 bases to trimming and J lost 5 bases, with 10 bases between them. CDR3 loop: CASSDDGFTEAFF. The CDR3 nucleotides are TGTGCCAGCAGTGATGATGGGTTTACTGAAGCTTTCTTT.

There are a few counts of this clonotype. CDR3 DNA: TGTGCCAGCTCACCCCTCTCGAGGGGACAGCCTTATAATTCACCCCTCCACTTT. It is translated as CASSPLSRGQPYNSPLHF. The chain couples TRBV18 to TRBJ1-6, with 7 bases fitting TRBD1. Germline CDR1 is KGHSH and CDR2 is LQKENI. CDR3 size: 18 residues. J gave up 4 bases and V 3 bases, and 12 bases lay outside the gene matches.

This clonotype has more than one count but fewer than ten. The chain joins TRBV28 to TRBJ1-5; D unclear. V dropped 2 bases and J dropped 5 bases, with 4 bases sitting between them. Germline assignment: CDR1 MDHEN and CDR2 SYDVKM. The CDR3 sequence is 12 residues long. Here the CDR3 DNA reads TGTGCCAGCAGTTTAACCCATCAGCCCCAGCATTTT. Translation: CASSLTHQPQHF.

The J gene is TRBJ1-1, the V gene TRBV30; D is ambiguous. The germline V gene encodes CDR1 GTSNPN and CDR2 SVGIG (reference sequence). Trimming pared 2 bases from V and 1 base from J, leaving 11 bases between. This CDR3 spans 14 amino acids. CDR3 coding DNA: TGTGCCTGGAGTTTAGGAGTGCGGAACACTGAAGCTTTCTTT. It is translated as CAWSLGVRNTEAFF.

This clonotype was counted many times. This chain uses TRBV6-6 with TRBJ2-5; 9 nucleotides match TRBD2. The CDR3 runs 15 residues. Germline CDR1 reads MNHNY; CDR2 reads SVGAGI (reference sequence). V dropped 6 bases and J dropped 5; count of bases not matched to a gene: 10. Here the CDR3 DNA reads TGTGCCAGCAGGGGGGGGCTAGCGGGACTGGAGACCCAGTACTTC. Its protein is CASRGGLAGLETQYF.

This clonotype was counted between two and nine times. This sequence joins TRBV20-1 and TRBJ2-7, with unresolved D. Trimming pared 5 bases from V and 7 bases from J, leaving 15 bases between. This CDR3 region has 12 residues. In germline, CDR1 is DFQATT, CDR2 SNEGSKA (reference sequence). This CDR3 is CSAVRTSVEQYF. CDR3 nucleotide sequence: TGCAGTGCTGTCCGGACCAGCGTAGAGCAGTACTTC.

V is TRBV5-1 and J is TRBJ2-7; TRBD1 aligns across 9 bases. The CDR3 is 14 amino acids. Germline assignment: CDR1 SGHRS and CDR2 YFSETQ. With 0 bases clipped from V and 6 bases from J, the junction kept 4 bases outside the gene matches. The DNA of the CDR3 is TGCGCCAGCAGCTTGGGGACAGGGGAAGCCGAGCAGTACTTC. Encoded protein: CASSLGTGEAEQYF.

The chain carries TRBV12-3 or TRBV12-4 and TRBJ2-5; 7 bases are a match to TRBD2. V lost 2 bases and J lost 2; bases outside the gene matches: 5. This CDR3 contains 15 residues. The CDR3 nucleotides read TGTGCCAGCAGTTTATTGGCGGGGGAACAAGAGACCCAGTACTTC. It encodes CASSLLAGEQETQYF.

There are a few counts of this clonotype. The CDR3 protein is CASRTGRNSPLHF. The CDR3 DNA reads TGTGCCAGCCGGACAGGGCGTAATTCACCCCTCCACTTT. This chain uses TRBV12-3 or TRBV12-4 with TRBJ1-6, with 8 bases that match TRBD1. CDR3 length equals 13 residues. Trimming took 8 bases from V and 6 from J; bases not matched to a gene: 3.

This clonotype was observed at least ten times. The chain employs TRBV7-2 and TRBJ2-7, with a tentative D call TRBD2 (5 bases). This CDR3 has 12 residues. V gave up 8 bases and J gave up 5 bases, with 13 bases separating them. CDR1 is SGHTA, CDR2 FQGNSA, per germline. CDR3 protein: CASAIGGDEQYF. CDR3 DNA: TGTGCCAGCGCGATAGGAGGCGACGAGCAGTACTTC.

Written as DNA, the CDR3 is TGTGCCAGCCGGGCCCTCGCAGGGGCCAATGAGCAGTTCTTC. It is translated as CASRALAGANEQFF. The chain joins TRBV7-9 to TRBJ2-1; perhaps TRBD1 as D (6 bases). Trimming shortened V by 8 bases and J by 6 bases, and 17 bases separated the two germline ends. CDR3 length: 14 amino acids. CDR1 is SEHNR and CDR2 is FQNEAQ in the germline V gene (reference sequence).

This clonotype was seen repeatedly, ten times or more. This sequence joins TRBV7-2 and TRBJ2-4; D is unclear. CDR3 length equals 15 residues. The V and J ends lost 5 bases and 0 bases respectively, with 11 bases between them. Germline V gives CDR1 SGHTA, CDR2 FQGNSA. The CDR3 region has the DNA TGTGCCAGCAGCACCCATTTCGGAGCCAAAAACATTCAGTACTTC. Protein sequence: CASSTHFGAKNIQYF.

Note on this clonotype: An end of the junction differs from the germline gene, which may be a read error. The V call is TRBV28, the J call TRBJ2-3; 7 bases match TRBD2. The CDR3 spans 12 residues. Germline values: CDR1 MDHEN, CDR2 SYDVKM. In nucleotides, the CDR3 is TGTGCCAGCAGTTTACTAGCGGTTACGCAATATTTT. Encoded protein: CASSLLAVTQYF.

CDR3: CASSVRGPVSYEQYF. The CDR3 nucleotides are TGTGCCAGCAGTGTACGGGGGCCCGTCTCCTACGAGCAGTACTTC. The chain is built from TRBV28 and TRBJ2-7; D may match TRBD1 or TRBD2 (6 bases each). Germline assignment: CDR1 MDHEN and CDR2 SYDVKM. Trimming removed 5 bases at V and 0 bases at J, with 14 bases between. The CDR3 is 15 residues long.

In this sample, this clonotype turned up many times. The rearrangement joins TRBV7-2 to TRBJ2-6; D is ambiguous. Between the trimmed V and J ends, which lost 2 bases and 7 bases, there was a span of 9 bases. Germline values: CDR1 SGHTA, CDR2 FQGNSA. The CDR3 runs 14 residues. This chain's CDR3 is CASSLRRGANVLTF. The CDR3 DNA follows: TGTGCCAGCAGCTTAAGGAGAGGAGCCAACGTCCTGACTTTC.

This clonotype has more than one count but fewer than ten. This rearrangement joins TRBV5-4 to TRBJ2-5, with D perhaps TRBD1 (7 bases). Germline CDR1 and CDR2: SGHNT and YYREEE (reference sequence). V was clipped by 5 bases and J by 3 bases, with 17 bases between them. The CDR3 contains 15 residues. CDR3 sequence: CASREGTAPKETQYF. Here the CDR3 DNA reads TGTGCCAGCAGGGAGGGGACAGCCCCAAAAGAGACCCAGTACTTC.

The J gene is TRBJ2-1, the V gene TRBV11-2, with 8 bases aligning to TRBD2. J lost 9 bases, V lost 6 bases, and 16 bases had no gene match. Germline V gene lookup returns CDR1 SGHAT and CDR2 FQNNGV. The CDR3 totals 16 residues. The CDR3 sequence is CASRLAETPAPSEQFF. As DNA, the CDR3 is TGTGCCAGCAGACTAGCGGAGACCCCGGCACCCTCTGAGCAGTTCTTC.

The V and J genes are TRBV7-2 and TRBJ2-3, with D perhaps matching TRBD2 (6 bases). Germline assignment: CDR1 SGHTA and CDR2 FQGNSA. With 0 bases removed from V and 5 bases from J, the gap between germline ends came to 12 bases. The CDR3 loop spans 15 amino acids. The CDR3 DNA reads as TGTGCCAGCAGCTTAGCGAGGCTAGCGATAGATACGCAGTATTTT. As protein: CASSLARLAIDTQYF.

A note on this clonotype: At one end, the junction sequence differs from germline, possibly due to a read error. The V call is TRBV20-1, the J call TRBJ2-3; D is possibly TRBD1 (5 bases). CDR3 length equals 13 residues. Germline values: CDR1 DFQATT, CDR2 SNEGSKA (reference sequence). The CDR3 reads CCAITPGTDTQYF. CDR3 sequence (DNA): TGCTGTGCTATAACCCCAGGGACAGATACGCAGTATTTT.

The chain employs TRBV7-4 and TRBJ2-1; 10 nucleotides line up with TRBD2. Germline CDR1 and CDR2: SGHVT and SQSDAQ. J lost 7 bases, V lost 3 bases, and 0 bases had no gene match. CDR3 length: 13 residues. Here the CDR3 DNA reads TGTGCCAGCAGCTTTAGCGGGGGGAATGAGCAGTTCTTC. It specifies CASSFSGGNEQFF.

The chain recombines TRBV4-1 with TRBJ2-2; 11 nucleotides align to TRBD1. The length of the CDR3 is 15 residues. V dropped 2 bases and J dropped 6; count of bases not matched to a gene: 2. Germline V lookup: CDR1 MGHRA, CDR2 YSYEKL. This chain's CDR3 is CASSQQGQGAGELFF. CDR3 bases: TGCGCCAGCAGCCAACAGGGACAGGGGGCCGGGGAGCTGTTTTTT.

The V call is TRBV2, the J call TRBJ1-2; TRBD1 matches 7 bases. This CDR3 is 15 amino acids long. Germline values: CDR1 SNHLY, CDR2 FYNNEI. V lost 6 bases and J lost 0; bases outside the gene matches: 7. CDR3 protein: CASREQGRANYGYTF. The CDR3 nucleotides are TGTGCCAGCAGGGAACAGGGGCGAGCTAACTATGGCTACACCTTC. Full variable domain (outside the CDR3, taken from reference TRBV2 and TRBJ1-2): EPEVTQTPSHQVTQMGQEVILRCVPISNHLYFYWYRQILGQKVEFLVSFYNNEISEKSEIFDDQFSVERPDGSNFTLKIRSTKLEDSAMYFCASREQGRANYGYTFGSGTRLTVV.

The table lists this clonotype with a few counts. The chain combines TRBV18 with TRBJ1-1; D unclear. V was pared by 3 bases and J by 6 bases, with 11 bases between. The CDR3 has 13 residues. CDR1 and CDR2 (germline): KGHSH, LQKENI. This CDR3 reads CASSPSSRSEAFF. CDR3 bases: TGTGCCAGCTCACCCTCGAGTCGATCTGAAGCTTTCTTT. Based on the CDR3 plus reference TRBV18 and TRBJ1-1, the full variable domain is NAGVMQNPRHLVRRRGQEARLRCSPMKGHSHVYWYRQLPEEGLKFMVYLQKENIIDESGMPKERFSAEFPKEGPSILRIQQVVRGDSAAYFCASSPSSRSEAFFGQGTRLTVV.